The rows below give T cell receptor beta chains drawn from one sample of a study of shared clonotypes between healthy human individuals. The repertoire was sequenced with immunoSEQ multiplex PCR; TCRdb's copy has only in-frame clones and lacks some. The sample lists around 500,000 clones; 70% to 80% were seen once. The sample comprised PBMCs. These receptors all stem from a middle-aged woman in good health. Some clones in this sample may be carry-over from other donors' samples. The CDR3 runs from the conserved cysteine through the conserved F or W. The order of the fields is D gene, J gene, V gene, CDR3 protein. A D gene is named only where the DNA matches it firmly.

-,TRBJ1-2,TRBV6-6,CASVGGANGYTF
-,TRBJ2-1,TRBV7-9,CASDFYNEQFF
TRBD2,TRBJ2-7,TRBV6-6,CASSYGGSGKYEQYF
-,TRBJ2-6,TRBV6-4,CASSDSTHTYRVPGANVLTF
-,TRBJ2-7,TRBV10-3,CAIGADYEQYF
TRBD2,TRBJ2-2,TRBV30,CAWSRDYITGELFF
-,TRBJ2-1,TRBV28,CASSLRYYNEQFF
-,TRBJ2-4,TRBV7-8,CATSTTEVEDIQYF
-,TRBJ1-1,TRBV20-1,CSGRFAAEAFF
-,TRBJ2-5,TRBV5-1,CASSLGSQETRYF
-,TRBJ1-1,TRBV6-1,CATLIQGRNTEAFF
-,TRBJ2-1,TRBV20-1,CSARPPREQFF
-,TRBJ1-4,TRBV28,CASSFDGFNEKLFF
-,TRBJ2-7,TRBV5-1,CASSWTVNSYEQYF
-,TRBJ2-1,TRBV4-1,CASSQEGNSYNEQFF
-,TRBJ2-7,TRBV28,CASSFGSAYEQYF
TRBD1,TRBJ2-1,TRBV29-1,CSVGTGEQFF
-,TRBJ2-5,TRBV5-1,CASSLRVEGYETQYF
-,TRBJ2-1,TRBV7-2,CASSLGTEYNEQFF
TRBD1,TRBJ2-7,TRBV25-1,CASSETWDSSYEQYF
TRBD2,TRBJ2-4,TRBV28,CASSSLAGLAKNIQYF
-,TRBJ2-1,TRBV27,CASSLSSQSYNEQFF
-,TRBJ1-5,TRBV7-2,CASSAPGVNQPQHF
-,TRBJ2-1,TRBV11-1,CASSSEGQIYNEQFF
TRBD2,TRBJ2-5,TRBV7-8,CASSSPPSGRAGETQYF
TRBD1,TRBJ2-7,TRBV4-1,CASSQGPGQGGYEQYF
TRBD2,TRBJ2-1,TRBV4-2,CASSQGTSEAYNEQFF
-,TRBJ1-4,TRBV5-1,CASSEGHGNEKLFF
-,TRBJ1-2,TRBV7-2,CASSPVTGTVYGYTF
TRBD1,TRBJ2-7,TRBV27,CASSLGPPGGVSYEQYF
TRBD1,TRBJ2-3,TRBV30,CAWSVGGQGPDTQYF
-,TRBJ2-1,TRBV5-6,CASSIFGTHSYNEQFF
-,TRBJ2-3,TRBV5-1,CASSLTPRVGTDTQYF
TRBD2,TRBJ2-1,TRBV30,CAWSVLSGTNEQFF
TRBD2,TRBJ2-7,TRBV6-6,CASSSREANEQYF
TRBD1,TRBJ2-3,TRBV11-2,CASSFTVGTGGEDTQYF
TRBD2,TRBJ2-7,TRBV15,CATSRDPGGPNEQYF
-,TRBJ1-4,TRBV6-5,CASSNTATNEKLFF
-,TRBJ1-3,TRBV2,CASSADLGNTIYF
TRBD1,TRBJ1-1,TRBV5-4,CASSLRGQRGAFF
-,TRBJ1-1,TRBV6-1,CASSEQPNTEAFF
TRBD2,TRBJ2-7,TRBV5-1,CASSLGTSGSYEQYF
-,TRBJ2-2,TRBV5-1,CASSGTTNTGELFF
TRBD1,TRBJ1-1,TRBV4-3,CASSPHFYTGGLEAFF
-,TRBJ1-2,TRBV2,CASSVRLDYGYTF
TRBD2,TRBJ2-1,TRBV5-5,CASSLPPLGSGNYNEQFF
TRBD2,TRBJ2-2,TRBV28,CASSFLAANTGELFF
-,TRBJ2-1,TRBV5-1,CASSLVGQSYNEQFF
-,TRBJ2-1,TRBV21-1,CASSPLKREGRCEQFF
-,TRBJ2-5,TRBV10-3,CAISEGGETQYF
-,TRBJ2-7,TRBV27,CASSSPGSLVEKPYF
TRBD2,TRBJ2-2,TRBV4-2,CASSQDRTSGNTGELFF
TRBD2,TRBJ2-7,TRBV9,CASSAYPTSGGYSYEQYF